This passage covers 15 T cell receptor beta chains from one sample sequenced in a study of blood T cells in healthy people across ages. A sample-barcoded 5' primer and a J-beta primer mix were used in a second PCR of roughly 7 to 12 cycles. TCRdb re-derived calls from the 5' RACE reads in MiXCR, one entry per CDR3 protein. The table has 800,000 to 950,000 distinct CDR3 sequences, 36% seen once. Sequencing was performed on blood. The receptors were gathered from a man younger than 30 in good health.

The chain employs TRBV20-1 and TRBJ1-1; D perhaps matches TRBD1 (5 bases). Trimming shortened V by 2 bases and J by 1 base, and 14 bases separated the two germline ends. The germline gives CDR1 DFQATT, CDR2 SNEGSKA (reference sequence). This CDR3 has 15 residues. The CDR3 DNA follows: TGCAGTGCTAGAATGGGGGGTTCCTCGAACACTGAAGCTTTCTTT. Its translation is CSARMGGSSNTEAFF.

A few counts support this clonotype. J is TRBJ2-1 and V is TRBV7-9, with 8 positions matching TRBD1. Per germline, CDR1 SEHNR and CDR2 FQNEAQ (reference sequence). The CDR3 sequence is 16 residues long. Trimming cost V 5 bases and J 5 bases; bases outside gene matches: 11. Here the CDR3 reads CASSPGRGQGNNEQFF. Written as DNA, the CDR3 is TGTGCCAGCAGCCCCGGTCGAGGACAGGGCAACAATGAGCAGTTCTTC.

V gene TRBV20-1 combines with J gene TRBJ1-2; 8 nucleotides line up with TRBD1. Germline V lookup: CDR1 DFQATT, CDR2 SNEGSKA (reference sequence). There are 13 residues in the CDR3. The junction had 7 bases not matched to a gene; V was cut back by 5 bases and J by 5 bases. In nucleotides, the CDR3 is TGCAGTGCTTTTCAACAGGGGGGTTATGGCTACACCTTC. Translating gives CSAFQQGGYGYTF.

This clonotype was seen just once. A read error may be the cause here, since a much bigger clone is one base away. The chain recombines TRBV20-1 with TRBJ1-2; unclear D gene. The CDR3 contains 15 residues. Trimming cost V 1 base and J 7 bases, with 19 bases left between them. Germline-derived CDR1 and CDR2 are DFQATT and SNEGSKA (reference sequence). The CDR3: CSARGLPGVEVGYTF. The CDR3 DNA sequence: TGCAGTGCTAGAGGTCTGCCTGGGGTAGAAGTTGGCTACACCTTC.

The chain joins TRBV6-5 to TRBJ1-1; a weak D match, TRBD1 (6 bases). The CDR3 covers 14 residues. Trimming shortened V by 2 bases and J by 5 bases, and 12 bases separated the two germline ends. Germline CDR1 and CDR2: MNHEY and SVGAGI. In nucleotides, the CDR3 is TGTGCCAGCAGTTACGGGGGGCAGGGGACTGAAGCTTTCTTT. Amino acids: CASSYGGQGTEAFF.

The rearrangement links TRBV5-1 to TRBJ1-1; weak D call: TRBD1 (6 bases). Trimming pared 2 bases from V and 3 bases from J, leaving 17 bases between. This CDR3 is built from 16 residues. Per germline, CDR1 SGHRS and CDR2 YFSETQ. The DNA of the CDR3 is TGCGCCAGCAGCTTAGGACGGGGGGCTGGATACACTGAAGCTTTCTTT. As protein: CASSLGRGAGYTEAFF.

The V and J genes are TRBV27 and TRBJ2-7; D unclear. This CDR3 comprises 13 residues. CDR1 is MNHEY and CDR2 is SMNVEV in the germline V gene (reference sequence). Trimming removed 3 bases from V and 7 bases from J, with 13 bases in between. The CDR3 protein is CASSFRSVHEQYF. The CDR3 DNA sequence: TGTGCCAGCAGTTTCAGGAGTGTACATGAGCAGTACTTC.

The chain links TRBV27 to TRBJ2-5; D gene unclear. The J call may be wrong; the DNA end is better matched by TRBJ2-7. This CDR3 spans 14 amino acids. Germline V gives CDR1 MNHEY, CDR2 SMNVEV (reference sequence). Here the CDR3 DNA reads TGTGCCAGCAGTGTCGGTGGAAAATCCTACGAGCAGTACTTC. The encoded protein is CASSVGGKSYEQYF.

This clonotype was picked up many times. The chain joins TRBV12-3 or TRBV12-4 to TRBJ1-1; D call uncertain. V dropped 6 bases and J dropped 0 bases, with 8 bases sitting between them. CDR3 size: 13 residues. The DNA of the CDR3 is TGTGCCAGCAGGCCGACACTGAACACTGAAGCTTTCTTT. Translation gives CASRPTLNTEAFF.

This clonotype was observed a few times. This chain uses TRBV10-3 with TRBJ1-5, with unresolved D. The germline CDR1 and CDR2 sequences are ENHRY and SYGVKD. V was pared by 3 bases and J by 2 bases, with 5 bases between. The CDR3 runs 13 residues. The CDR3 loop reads CAISDHGNQPQHF. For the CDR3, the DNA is TGTGCCATCAGTGACCACGGCAATCAGCCCCAGCATTTT.

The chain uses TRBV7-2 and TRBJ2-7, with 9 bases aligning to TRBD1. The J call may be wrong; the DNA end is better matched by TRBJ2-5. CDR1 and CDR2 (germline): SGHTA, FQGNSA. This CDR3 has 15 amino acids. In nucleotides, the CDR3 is TGTGCCAGCAGCTTAGTAAGGACAGGGGAGGAGACCCAGTACTTC. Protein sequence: CASSLVRTGEETQYF.

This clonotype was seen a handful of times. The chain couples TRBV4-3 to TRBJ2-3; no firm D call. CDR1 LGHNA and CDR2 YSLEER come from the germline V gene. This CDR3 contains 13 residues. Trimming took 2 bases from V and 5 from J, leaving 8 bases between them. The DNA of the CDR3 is TGCGCCAGCAGCCAACGAAAGGAAGATACGCAGTATTTT. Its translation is CASSQRKEDTQYF.

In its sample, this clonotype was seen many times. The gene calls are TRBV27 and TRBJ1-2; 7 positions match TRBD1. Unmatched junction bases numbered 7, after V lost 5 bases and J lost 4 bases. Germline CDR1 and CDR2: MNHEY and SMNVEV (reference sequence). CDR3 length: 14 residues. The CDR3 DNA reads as TGTGCCAGCAGTCCCAACAGGGGCGGCTATGGCTACACCTTC. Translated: CASSPNRGGYGYTF.

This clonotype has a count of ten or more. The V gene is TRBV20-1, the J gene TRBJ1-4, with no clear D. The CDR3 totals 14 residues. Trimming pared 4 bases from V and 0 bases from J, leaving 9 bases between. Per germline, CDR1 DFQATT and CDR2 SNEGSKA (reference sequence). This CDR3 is CSANKIATNEKLFF. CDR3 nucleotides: TGCAGTGCTAATAAGATAGCAACTAATGAAAAACTGTTTTTT.

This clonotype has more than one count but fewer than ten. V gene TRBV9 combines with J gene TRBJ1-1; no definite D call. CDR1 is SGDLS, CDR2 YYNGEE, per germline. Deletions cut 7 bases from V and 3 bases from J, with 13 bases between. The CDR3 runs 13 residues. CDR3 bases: TGTGCCAGCGGAGCGGAAGGTCACACTGAAGCTTTCTTT. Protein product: CASGAEGHTEAFF.